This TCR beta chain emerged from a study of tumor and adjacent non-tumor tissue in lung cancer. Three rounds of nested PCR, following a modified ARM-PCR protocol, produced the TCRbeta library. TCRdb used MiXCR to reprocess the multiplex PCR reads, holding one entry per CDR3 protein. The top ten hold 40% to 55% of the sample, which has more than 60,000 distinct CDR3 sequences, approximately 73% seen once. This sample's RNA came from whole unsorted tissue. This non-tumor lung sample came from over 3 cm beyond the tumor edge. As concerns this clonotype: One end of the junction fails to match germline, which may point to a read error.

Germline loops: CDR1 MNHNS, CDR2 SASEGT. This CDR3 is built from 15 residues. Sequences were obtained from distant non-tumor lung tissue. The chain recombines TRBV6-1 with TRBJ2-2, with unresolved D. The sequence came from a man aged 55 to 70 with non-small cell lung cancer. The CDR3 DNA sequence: TGTACCAGCAGTGAACCAGCATCGAACATCGGGGAGCTGTTTTTT. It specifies CTSSEPASNIGELFF.